This record looks at one T cell receptor beta chain sequence and its context. This clonotype occurred many times. The target of this receptor is not known. Base qualities were left out, and no much larger clone turns up one base away. These data belong to a study of T-cell reconstitution after alpha-beta-depleted transplantation in children (TCRdb year 2016). About the full investigation: The study quantitatively tracked T-cell immune reconstitution after TCRalphabeta/CD19-depleted allogeneic hematopoietic cell transplantation in children using TCR repertoire profiling.

Library generation was performed with PCR. Sequencing was carried out with an Illumina HiSeq 2500. TCR libraries were prepared with molecular barcoding, using unique molecular identifiers to normalize TCRbeta repertoire quantification. TCRdb trimmed the raw reads at Q25, called clones with MiXCR and kept productive beta chains. Every distinct CDR3 protein forms one entry, paired with its most common genes and DNA. The sample table holds roughly 350,000 distinct CDR3 sequences, of which about 9.3% were seen once. Of the sample, 2% to 3% is held by the ten largest clones. This receptor was taken from a human donor who donated a stem cell graft to a child with acute lymphoblastic leukemia. The specimen was PBMCs from the stem cell graft donor, collected from the stem cell graft.

The nucleotide sequence reads TGTGCCAGCAGCTTGCCGGTAGCGGCCCCCGAGACCCAGTACTTC. Its translation reads: CASSLPVAAPETQYF. The sequence is built from TRBV5-5 and TRBJ2-5, and perhaps TRBD2 as D gene, on 6 matching bases. The CDR3 covers 15 residues, taking in both the cysteine and the phenylalanine. Only the CDR3 DNA is retained, 45 bases long and in frame from the first base. Via the germline V gene (reference sequence), CDR1 is SGHKS and CDR2 YYEKEE. V sheds 1 base and J sheds 5 bases, leaving 15 bases between their ends.